Below are 8 T cell receptor beta chains sequenced from a single sample in a study of blood T cell repertoires in COVID-19. Measured with immunoSEQ multiplex PCR; TCRdb has only the in-frame clones, and not every one. The sample contains about 98,000 clones, 82% of which appear only once. The material sequenced was peripheral blood. Every receptor here comes from a man at least 80 years old with acute or convalescent COVID-19.

The chain uses TRBV5-5 and TRBJ2-2; D not certain. CDR3 length: 14 residues. Germline CDR1 is SGHKS and CDR2 is YYEKEE (reference sequence). V was pared by 4 bases and J by 6 bases, with 13 bases between. The CDR3 is CASSAYEVSGELFF. CDR3 DNA: TGTGCCAGCAGCGCCTATGAGGTATCCGGGGAGCTGTTTTTT.

The chain couples TRBV14 to TRBJ1-1, with TRBD1 identical over 7 bases. Germline V gene sequence: CDR1 SGHDN, CDR2 FVKESK. The J segment lost 3 bases and the V segment lost 4 bases, leaving 5 bases of the junction unmatched. There are 14 residues in the CDR3. The CDR3 is CASSLWDRDTEAFF. The CDR3 DNA reads TGTGCCAGCAGCCTTTGGGACAGAGACACTGAAGCTTTCTTT.

This rearrangement joins TRBV24-1 to TRBJ2-1; a weak D match, TRBD2 (5 bases). Trimming pared 3 bases from V and 0 bases from J, leaving 14 bases between. The CDR3 is 17 amino acids. Germline assignment: CDR1 KGHDR and CDR2 SFDVKD. The DNA of the CDR3 is TGTGCCACCAGTGATCCGTTTGCGGGTGACTCCTACAATGAGCAGTTCTTC. Its translation is CATSDPFAGDSYNEQFF.

A few counts support this clone. This rearrangement joins TRBV29-1 to TRBJ1-1, with D possibly TRBD1 on 5 matching bases. V shed 1 base and J shed 0 bases, with 15 bases lying between them. CDR3 length: 16 residues. CDR1 and CDR2 from the germline V gene are SQVTM and ANQGSEA. The CDR3: CSVEGRDGGMNTEAFF. Here the CDR3 DNA reads TGCAGCGTTGAAGGTAGGGACGGGGGGATGAACACTGAAGCTTTCTTT. Filled out from reference TRBV29-1 and TRBJ1-1, the complete variable domain reads SAVISQKPSRDICQRGTSLTIQCQVDSQVTMMFWYRQQPGQSLTLIATANQGSEATYESGFVIDKFPISRPNLTFSTLTVSNMSPEDSSIYLCSVEGRDGGMNTEAFFGQGTRLTVV.

The genes are TRBV7-2 and TRBJ2-7; 10 bases are a match to TRBD1. With V trimmed by 6 bases and J by 3 bases, 8 bases remained unmatched. Germline CDR1 and CDR2: SGHTA and FQGNSA. This CDR3 is 15 amino acids long. The DNA for the CDR3 is TGTGCCAGCAGTCCAGACAGGGGGCTTAACTACGAGCAGTACTTC. Translating gives CASSPDRGLNYEQYF.

The chain recombines TRBV5-4 with TRBJ2-5, with D tentatively TRBD2 (6 bases). Per germline, CDR1 SGHNT and CDR2 YYREEE (reference sequence). CDR3 length: 16 amino acids. V gave up 4 bases and J gave up 4 bases, with 20 bases separating them. CDR3: CASSRPGDLFLETQYF. The CDR3 DNA follows: TGTGCCAGCAGCCGCCCGGGAGACCTTTTTTTAGAGACCCAGTACTTC.

The rearrangement joins TRBV7-8 to TRBJ2-1, with 11 positions matching TRBD2. J lost 5 bases, V lost 5 bases, and 5 bases had no gene match. The CDR3 length is 15 residues. Germline V gene lookup returns CDR1 SGHVS and CDR2 FQNEAQ. This CDR3 is CASSLGTSGNNEQFF. CDR3 DNA sequence: TGTGCCAGCAGCCTCGGGACTAGCGGAAACAATGAGCAGTTCTTC.

This rearrangement joins TRBV2 to TRBJ1-1; 7 bases line up with TRBD1. V shed 4 bases and J 5 bases; nucleotides not matched to a gene: 13. From germline, CDR1 is SNHLY and CDR2 FYNNEI. The CDR3 loop spans 16 amino acids. For the CDR3, the DNA is TGTGCCAGCAGTGTTGGGACAGCCCCAAGAGGGACTGAAGCTTTCTTT. This sequence encodes CASSVGTAPRGTEAFF.